The next 32 T cell receptor beta chains were all read from a single sample in a study of blood T cell repertoires in COVID-19. Data came from immunoSEQ multiplex PCR; TCRdb stores just in-frame clones and leaves some out. In the table there are about 70,000 clones, more than 75% of which are singletons. Sequencing was carried out using peripheral blood. These TCRs come from a human donor in a cohort sampled during active COVID-19.

The rearrangement uses TRBV9 and TRBJ2-1; possible D gene TRBD2, 5 bases. CDR3 size: 11 residues. Germline V gene lookup returns CDR1 SGDLS and CDR2 YYNGEE. With 4 bases removed from V and 9 bases from J, the gap between germline ends came to 8 bases. In DNA, the CDR3 is TGTGCCAGCAGCCACGCGGGTGAGCAGTTCTTC. Translation: CASSHAGEQFF.

This clone occurred a few times. V is TRBV6-4 and J is TRBJ2-6, with 12 bases lining up with TRBD2. Germline V gives CDR1 MRHNA, CDR2 SNTAGT. This CDR3 contains 18 residues. J lost 4 bases, V lost 0 bases, and 4 bases had no gene match. The DNA of the CDR3 is TGTGCCAGCAGTGACTCGACTAGCGGGAGTTCAGGGGCCAACGTCCTGACTTTC. Amino acid sequence: CASSDSTSGSSGANVLTF.

This clone is a singleton in its sample. The rearrangement uses TRBV5-1 and TRBJ2-2, with TRBD2 as a possible D gene (5 bases). The CDR3 length is 15 residues. V gave up 6 bases and J gave up 4 bases, with 16 bases separating them. The V gene's germline CDR1 is SGHRS and CDR2 YFSETQ. The CDR3 DNA reads as TGCGCCAGCATCCCGACTGGAGGCCCCACCGGGGAGCTGTTTTTT. It is translated as CASIPTGGPTGELFF.

The chain has TRBV3-1 (or the pseudogene TRBV3-2) and TRBJ1-1; TRBD1 might be the D (6 bases). Germline V CDR1 and CDR2: LGHDT, YNNKEL (reference sequence). This CDR3 comprises 14 residues. V was clipped by 2 bases and J by 1 base, with 8 bases between them. For the CDR3, the DNA is TGTGCCAGCAGCCAAAGGGGGAGGAACACTGAAGCTTTCTTT. It encodes CASSQRGRNTEAFF.

The chain combines TRBV2 with TRBJ2-4, with D tentatively TRBD1 (5 bases). This CDR3 comprises 16 residues. Germline V lookup: CDR1 SNHLY, CDR2 FYNNEI. V lost 3 bases and J lost 1, with 13 bases in between. The CDR3: CASSDAQGDAKNIQYF. As DNA, the CDR3 is TGTGCCAGCAGTGACGCCCAAGGGGATGCCAAAAACATTCAGTACTTC.

This clone was seen a few times. The chain couples TRBV7-9 to TRBJ2-7; D is unresolved. The CDR3 contains 12 residues. The V end lost 1 base, the J end lost 7 bases, and 8 bases lay between the germline ends. The V gene's germline CDR1 is SEHNR and CDR2 FQNEAQ (reference sequence). The CDR3 sequence: CASSLGIGEQYF. CDR3 nucleotides: TGTGCCAGCAGCTTAGGAATCGGGGAGCAGTACTTC.

CDR3 nucleotide sequence: TGTGCCAGCAGCGGGGACAGGGGAAGACAGACCCAGTACTTC. It yields the protein CASSGDRGRQTQYF. The V call is TRBV6-2 or TRBV6-3, the J call TRBJ2-5, with TRBD1 matching 10 bases. Germline assignment: CDR1 MNHEY and CDR2 SVGEGT. With V trimmed by 6 bases and J by 6 bases, 7 bases remained unmatched. CDR3 size: 14 residues.

V is TRBV28 and J is TRBJ1-1, with 8 bases lining up with TRBD1. The J segment lost 8 bases and the V segment lost 4 bases, leaving 15 bases of the junction unmatched. Germline V lookup: CDR1 MDHEN, CDR2 SYDVKM. CDR3 size: 16 residues. The CDR3 bases are TGTGCCAGCAGTTCTTCCGGGACAGGCCAAGTAGGGGAAGCTTTCTTT. Its protein is CASSSSGTGQVGEAFF.

The chain couples TRBV28 to TRBJ1-1; tentatively, D is TRBD1 (5 bases). CDR1 and CDR2 (germline): MDHEN, SYDVKM. The CDR3 is made up of 19 amino acids. The germline V and J ends were trimmed by 4 bases and 2 bases, with 26 bases remaining between them. CDR3 sequence reads: CASSYALGRWGPANTEAFF. As DNA, the CDR3 is TGTGCCAGCAGTTACGCCCTTGGGAGGTGGGGACCCGCTAACACTGAAGCTTTCTTT.

This rearrangement joins TRBV10-2 to TRBJ2-1, with 7 bases identical to TRBD2. With V trimmed by 8 bases and J by 6 bases, 10 bases remained unmatched. This CDR3 has 14 amino acids. CDR1 and CDR2 from the germline V gene are WSHSY and SAAADI. CDR3 coding DNA: TGCGCCAGCGGCTGGGGAGGGCCTGGCAATGAGCAGTTCTTC. As protein: CASGWGGPGNEQFF.

The chain links TRBV2 to TRBJ1-4, with a weak D call TRBD1 (6 bases). V gave up 7 bases and J gave up 8 bases, with 17 bases separating them. This CDR3 has 14 residues. Per the germline V gene, CDR1 is SNHLY and CDR2 is FYNNEI. The CDR3 here is CASTIQGLNEKLFF. DNA for the CDR3: TGTGCCAGCACCATACAGGGTTTAAACGAAAAACTGTTTTTT.

The chain has TRBV27 and TRBJ2-4; no clear D gene. The CDR3 is 12 residues long. The V end lost 6 bases, the J end lost 2 bases, and 5 bases lay between the germline ends. From germline, CDR1 is MNHEY and CDR2 SMNVEV (reference sequence). The CDR3 region has the DNA TGTGCCAGCAGCTCGTCCAAAAACATTCAGTACTTC. Translating gives CASSSSKNIQYF.

The gene calls are TRBV12-3 or TRBV12-4 and TRBJ1-1, with TRBD1 as a possible D gene (5 bases). V lost 5 bases, J lost 5 bases, and 9 bases lay in between. The CDR3 extends over 12 amino acids. Here the CDR3 reads CASSPGRTEAFF. Written as DNA, the CDR3 is TGTGCCAGCAGTCCAGGGAGGACTGAAGCTTTCTTT.

The chain links TRBV28 to TRBJ1-3, with D possibly being TRBD1 (6 bases). V lost 10 bases to trimming and J lost 5 bases, with 15 bases between them. The CDR3 is made up of 13 amino acids. Germline lookup yields CDR1 MDHEN and CDR2 SYDVKM. CDR3 sequence: CAIAGQGRNTIYF. CDR3 DNA sequence: TGTGCCATAGCGGGGCAGGGGAGAAACACCATATATTTT.

This clone came up once. The chain uses TRBV7-9 and TRBJ1-1, with TRBD1 as a possible D gene (6 bases). The V gene lost 5 bases and the J gene lost 11 bases, with 27 bases spanning the gap. Per the germline V gene, CDR1 is SEHNR and CDR2 is FQNEAQ (reference sequence). The CDR3 spans 16 residues. The CDR3 here is CASSPSGRTREGGAFF. CDR3 bases: TGTGCCAGCAGCCCTTCGGGACGGACGCGGGAGGGGGGGGCTTTCTTT. Using reference TRBV7-9 and TRBJ1-1 for the parts outside the CDR3, the full variable domain is DTGVSQNPRHKITKRGQNVTFRCDPISEHNRLYWYRQTLGQGPEFLTYFQNEAQLEKSRLLSDRFSAERPKGSFSTLEIQRTEQGDSAMYLCASSPSGRTREGGAFFGQGTRLTVV.

This clone has a single count. The rearrangement links TRBV6-5 to TRBJ2-1; 10 bases match TRBD2. CDR3 size: 15 residues. Germline V lookup: CDR1 MNHEY, CDR2 SVGAGI. After removal of 6 bases from V and 3 bases from J, the junction contained 5 bases not matched to a gene. The CDR3 region is CASSPGLADYNEQFF. The CDR3 DNA reads as TGTGCCAGCAGCCCAGGACTAGCGGACTACAATGAGCAGTTCTTC.

The genes are TRBV5-1 and TRBJ2-3; 7 bases map to TRBD1. Per the germline V gene, CDR1 is SGHRS and CDR2 is YFSETQ. The CDR3 has 14 amino acids. J lost 1 base, V lost 5 bases, and 4 bases had no gene match. The CDR3 reads CASSPGQGTDTQYF. CDR3 coding DNA: TGCGCCAGCAGTCCCGGACAGGGCACAGATACGCAGTATTTT.

V and J are TRBV28 and TRBJ1-2; 8 nucleotides align to TRBD1. V was clipped by 8 bases and J by 8 bases; unmatched bases: 13. Germline CDR1 MDHEN, CDR2 SYDVKM. The CDR3 has 14 residues. The CDR3 spells CASRLVDRVNGYTF. The CDR3 nucleotides are TGTGCCAGCCGCCTCGTGGACAGGGTTAACGGCTACACCTTC.

This sequence joins TRBV3-1 (or the pseudogene TRBV3-2) and TRBJ2-3, with 10 bases lining up with TRBD2. Germline assignment: CDR1 LGHDT and CDR2 YNNKEL (reference sequence). There are 15 residues in the CDR3. Losses at the gene ends were 4 bases for V and 7 bases for J; bases not matched to a gene: 8. DNA for the CDR3: TGTGCCAGCAGCCGTCTAGCGGGAGTCGCGAATACGCAGTATTTT. It specifies CASSRLAGVANTQYF.

The chain joins TRBV7-9 to TRBJ2-3; a weak D match, TRBD2 (5 bases). Trimming stripped 5 bases from V and 2 bases from J, with 8 bases between. The CDR3 runs to 13 residues. CDR1 and CDR2 (germline): SEHNR, FQNEAQ (reference sequence). CDR3 sequence (DNA): TGTGCCAGCAGCCCAGCGGTCACAGATACGCAGTATTTT. Translating gives CASSPAVTDTQYF. The full variable domain, with the rest looked up from reference TRBV7-9 and TRBJ2-3, is DTGVSQNPRHKITKRGQNVTFRCDPISEHNRLYWYRQTLGQGPEFLTYFQNEAQLEKSRLLSDRFSAERPKGSFSTLEIQRTEQGDSAMYLCASSPAVTDTQYFGPGTRLTVL.

V gene TRBV2 combines with J gene TRBJ2-3, with 8 bases fitting TRBD2. The CDR3 sequence is 16 residues long. Germline CDR1 SNHLY, CDR2 FYNNEI. Germline trimming cut 7 bases from V and 0 bases from J; bases unmatched to any gene: 9. The CDR3 spells CASTRPGLASTDTQYF. Here the CDR3 DNA reads TGTGCCAGCACCCGACCCGGACTAGCTAGCACAGATACGCAGTATTTT.

The V call is TRBV28, the J call TRBJ2-2; a weak D match, TRBD1 (5 bases). V was clipped by 8 bases and J by 5 bases, with 12 bases between them. The length of the CDR3 is 13 residues. Germline V CDR1 and CDR2: MDHEN, SYDVKM. CDR3 amino acids: CASFTRVTGELFF. As DNA, the CDR3 is TGTGCCAGCTTCACCAGGGTTACCGGGGAGCTGTTTTTT.

The chain employs TRBV11-3 and TRBJ1-3; tentatively, D is TRBD1 (5 bases). Trimming cost V 5 bases and J 7 bases, with 15 bases left between them. Germline CDR1 and CDR2: SGHNT and YENEEA. This CDR3 is 14 amino acids long. The CDR3 sequence: CASSPRTRGNTIYF. For the CDR3, the DNA is TGTGCCAGCAGCCCACGCACACGGGGGAACACCATATATTTT. Full variable domain (outside the CDR3, taken from reference TRBV11-3 and TRBJ1-3): EAGVVQSPRYKIIEKKQPVAFWCNPISGHNTLYWYLQNLGQGPELLIRYENEEAVDDSQLPKDRFSAERLKGVDSTLKIQPAELGDSAVYLCASSPRTRGNTIYFGEGSWLTVV.

The V gene is TRBV12-5, the J gene TRBJ2-1; D is unresolved. The CDR3 has 13 residues. Per germline, CDR1 LGHNT and CDR2 FRNRAP. V was pared by 4 bases and J by 7 bases, with 11 bases between. The CDR3 loop reads CASGSIIQNEQFF. DNA of the CDR3: TGTGCTAGTGGTTCCATCATCCAGAATGAGCAGTTCTTC.

The chain uses TRBV7-9 and TRBJ1-2; TRBD1 matches at 8 bases. V was pared by 1 base and J by 7 bases, with 8 bases of the junction left unmatched. This CDR3 has 15 residues. Per the germline V gene, CDR1 is SEHNR and CDR2 is FQNEAQ (reference sequence). CDR3: CASSLGTGPATGYTF. In DNA, the CDR3 is TGTGCCAGCAGCTTAGGGACAGGGCCCGCGACTGGCTACACCTTC.

This chain links TRBV2 with TRBJ1-2, with D uncertain. This CDR3 region has 13 residues. Trimming took 4 bases from V and 6 from J, leaving 12 bases between them. From germline, CDR1 is SNHLY and CDR2 FYNNEI. The CDR3 DNA is TGTGCCAGCAGTGGGGAGGCCCCCAATGGCTACACCTTC. Residues: CASSGEAPNGYTF.

The chain carries TRBV7-8 and TRBJ2-1; D not certain. The V gene lost 2 bases and the J gene lost 6 bases, with 8 bases spanning the gap. The germline gives CDR1 SGHVS, CDR2 FQNEAQ. This CDR3 is 13 amino acids long. The CDR3 DNA sequence: TGTGCCAGCAGCTTAAATCGACTCAATGAGCAGTTCTTC. It codes for CASSLNRLNEQFF.

In DNA, the CDR3 is TGCAGCGTACCCCGACAGGGCCCCCCCGGGGAGCTGTTTTTT. It specifies CSVPRQGPPGELFF. The chain combines TRBV29-1 with TRBJ2-2, with 7 nucleotides matching TRBD1. CDR3 length equals 14 residues. Trimming removed 6 bases from V and 6 bases from J; junction bases left unmatched: 10. Looked up from germline, CDR1 is SQVTM and CDR2 is ANQGSEA.

The rearrangement uses TRBV27 and TRBJ2-1, with TRBD2 identical over 10 bases. The CDR3 totals 16 residues. Germline CDR1 is MNHEY and CDR2 is SMNVEV (reference sequence). The ends lost 2 bases at V and 3 bases at J; junction bases unmatched: 4. CDR3 sequence reads: CASSLGGLAFYNEQFF. CDR3 in DNA: TGTGCCAGCAGTTTAGGGGGACTAGCGTTCTACAATGAGCAGTTCTTC.

This clone was observed a single time. In nucleotides, the CDR3 is TGTGCCAGCAGCTTTAAGTCCGTCGGAGTGACCTACGAGCAGTACGTC. Its translation is CASSFKSVGVTYEQYV. The chain couples TRBV5-4 to TRBJ2-7, with D uncertain. V lost 2 bases and J 2 bases, leaving 17 bases between the germline ends. The CDR3 is made up of 16 amino acids. Per the germline V gene, CDR1 is SGHNT and CDR2 is YYREEE (reference sequence).

The chain joins TRBV19 to TRBJ2-4, with TRBD2 matching over 8 bases. Trimming took 5 bases from V and 6 from J; bases not matched to a gene: 3. The V gene's germline CDR1 is LNHDA and CDR2 SQIVND (reference sequence). The CDR3 spans 13 residues. Here the CDR3 DNA reads TGTGCCAGTAGTGCGGGGGGCAGAAACATTCAGTACTTC. It is translated as CASSAGGRNIQYF.

The chain couples TRBV5-6 to TRBJ1-3; D not certain. Trimming pared 4 bases from V and 3 bases from J, leaving 11 bases between. The CDR3 runs to 14 residues. CDR1 and CDR2 (germline): SGHDT, YYEEEE. The CDR3 sequence is CASSKRTVGNTIYF. As DNA, the CDR3 is TGTGCCAGCAGCAAGCGGACGGTTGGAAACACCATATATTTT.